These 8 T cell receptor beta chains were sequenced from one sample in a study of glioma-infiltrating T cells. Using RNA template, CDR3s of TCR alpha and beta were amplified with iRepertoire arm-PCR. TCRdb ran MiXCR on the multiplex PCR reads and lists one entry per CDR3 protein. Altogether a few thousand distinct CDR3 sequences are present, roughly 32% being singletons, with the ten largest covering under 8%. The sequencing sample was made of glioma tissue, nonneoplastic brain tissue, or PBMCs (not recorded which). These receptors originate from a human donor with low-grade glioma or glioblastoma, undergoing nonglioma brain surgery, or in good health (not recorded which).

By sample share, this clonotype is medium-sized. The chain couples TRBV6-1 to TRBJ2-7; D may be TRBD2 (5 bases). CDR3 length equals 15 residues. V was pared by 5 bases and J by 4 bases, with 18 bases between. CDR1 is MNHNS and CDR2 is SASEGT in the germline V gene. CDR3: CASSYAATSSYEQYF. CDR3 DNA sequence: TGTGCCAGCAGTTACGCGGCAACTAGTAGTTACGAGCAGTACTTC.

Within the sample, this clonotype is large. This CDR3 is CSAVQGAAGYTF. The CDR3 DNA reads as TGCAGTGCCGTACAGGGGGCAGCTGGCTACACCTTC. The chain employs TRBV20-1 and TRBJ1-2, with TRBD1 identical over 9 bases. The CDR3 has 12 residues. V trimming: 6 bases; J trimming: 7 bases; junction bases outside the gene matches: 6. Germline CDR1 is DFQATT and CDR2 is SNEGSKA (reference sequence).

The chain links TRBV3-1 to TRBJ2-7; 8 bases are a match to TRBD1. The germline gives CDR1 LGHDT, CDR2 YNNKEL (reference sequence). This CDR3 region has 17 residues. CDR3 amino acids: CASIQDGLGQGAHEQYV. The DNA for the CDR3 is TGTGCCAGCATCCAAGATGGTCTGGGGCAGGGGGCCCACGAGCAGTACGTC.

The chain carries TRBV7-9 and TRBJ1-6; D uncertain. In germline, CDR1 is SEHNR, CDR2 FQNEAQ (reference sequence). V was shortened by 3 bases and J by 10 bases, with 19 bases between the two germline ends. The CDR3 consists of 16 residues. The CDR3 nucleotides read TGTGCCAGCAGCTTCCGGAGATTCGACTCTAACTCACCCCTCCACTTT. This codes for CASSFRRFDSNSPLHF.

Points on this clonotype: This may come from a read error, since a much larger clone is one base off. The chain carries TRBV7-9 and TRBJ2-5; no reliable D call. V lost 4 bases to trimming and J lost 5 bases, with 11 bases between them. The CDR3 is 13 residues long. Germline V lookup: CDR1 SEHNR, CDR2 FQNEAQ (reference sequence). CDR3 nucleotide sequence: TGTGCCAGCAGCTCCGTCTCGCAGGAGACCCAGTACTTC. Protein: CASSSVSQETQYF. Full variable domain (missing parts from reference TRBV7-9 and TRBJ2-5): DTGVSQNPRHKITKRGQNVTFRCDPISEHNRLYWYRQTLGQGPEFLTYFQNEAQLEKSRLLSDRFSAERPKGSFSTLEIQRTEQGDSAMYLCASSSVSQETQYFGPGTRLLVL.

This clonotype was seen ten or more times. V gene TRBV19 combines with J gene TRBJ1-1, with 10 bases lining up with TRBD1. Trimming cost V 2 bases and J 5 bases; bases outside gene matches: 5. The CDR3 has 15 residues. Germline lookup yields CDR1 LNHDA and CDR2 SQIVND (reference sequence). This CDR3 is CASSIHRDRGTEAFF. CDR3 DNA: TGTGCCAGTAGTATACACCGGGACAGGGGAACTGAAGCTTTCTTT. Full variable domain (rest looked up from reference TRBV19 and TRBJ1-1): DGGITQSPKYLFRKEGQNVTLSCEQNLNHDAMYWYRQDPGQGLRLIYYSQIVNDFQKGDIAEGYSVSREKKESFPLTVTSAQKNPTAFYLCASSIHRDRGTEAFFGQGTRLTVV.

This clonotype was recorded a few times. The V call is TRBV9, the J call TRBJ2-6; D not resolved. This CDR3 has 17 residues. Germline CDR1 and CDR2: SGDLS and YYNGEE. Trimming left V 6 bases short and J 0 bases short, with 16 bases between. CDR3 DNA sequence: TGTGCCAGCAATAAGGGTCCGTCTCTCTCTGGGGCCAACGTCCTGACTTTC. This codes for CASNKGPSLSGANVLTF. The full variable domain, its missing parts supplied by reference TRBV9 and TRBJ2-6, is DSGVTQTPKHLITATGQRVTLRCSPRSGDLSVYWYQQSLDQGLQFLIQYYNGEERAKGNILERFSAQQFPDLHSELNLSSLELGDSALYFCASNKGPSLSGANVLTFGAGSRLTVL.

This clonotype was observed many times. In DNA, the CDR3 is TGTGCCTGGATTCATACTAGCGGATACAATGAGCAGTTCTTC. Its protein is CAWIHTSGYNEQFF. The V call is TRBV30, the J call TRBJ2-1, with 8 bases matching TRBD2. V lost 4 bases and J lost 4; bases outside the gene matches: 6. CDR1 is GTSNPN and CDR2 is SVGIG in the germline V gene (reference sequence). The CDR3 has 14 residues.